The 29 T cell receptor beta chains below were found in one sample sequenced in a study of shared clonotypes between healthy human individuals. The assay was immunoSEQ multiplex PCR, and TCRdb's table has in-frame clones only and misses some. The sample contains a few hundred thousand clones, roughly 84% of which appear only once. The sample taken for sequencing was memory CD8+ T cells sorted from blood. The subset was: CD45RO+ cells pooled with CCR7-negative TemRA cells. The source of these receptors is a man in his late teens or twenties in good health.

This sequence joins TRBV29-1 and TRBJ2-5; 13 bases are shared with TRBD2. Germline V gene data show CDR1 as SQVTM and CDR2 as ANQGSEA. Germline trimming cut 5 bases from V and 8 bases from J; bases unmatched to any gene: 8. CDR3 size: 14 residues. CDR3 bases: TGCAGCGTTACTAAGGGACTAGCGGGAACCACCCAGTACTTC. Residues: CSVTKGLAGTTQYF.

The CDR3 region is CASSQDLGTLGQPQHF. The CDR3 DNA follows: TGCGCCAGCAGCCAAGATCTTGGTACTCTTGGGCAGCCCCAGCATTTT. The genes are TRBV4-3 and TRBJ1-5, with no clear D. The germline V and J ends were trimmed by 0 bases and 7 bases, with 16 bases remaining between them. The CDR3 consists of 16 residues. CDR1 is LGHNA and CDR2 is YSLEER in the germline V gene.

This clone was found once. J is TRBJ2-1 and V is TRBV7-2; 7 nucleotides agree with TRBD2. Germline V lookup: CDR1 SGHTA, CDR2 FQGNSA. The CDR3 runs to 16 residues. The V segment lost 2 bases and the J segment 5 bases; nucleotides outside the gene matches: 9. The CDR3 DNA is TGTGCCAGCAGCTTAATTGGGGAGGGCCTCGACAATGAGCAGTTCTTC. This encodes CASSLIGEGLDNEQFF.

This sequence joins TRBV5-4 and TRBJ1-1; D gene ambiguous. The V and J ends lost 4 bases and 3 bases respectively, with 4 bases between them. Germline lookup yields CDR1 SGHNT and CDR2 YYREEE (reference sequence). The CDR3 length is 11 residues. CDR3 residues: CASSRDTEAFF. CDR3 coding DNA: TGTGCCAGCAGCCGAGACACTGAAGCTTTCTTT.

The rearrangement joins TRBV15 to TRBJ2-5, with D maybe TRBD2 (6 bases). Germline-derived CDR1 and CDR2 are LNHNV and YYDKDF (reference sequence). The CDR3 extends over 11 amino acids. V lost 9 bases to trimming and J lost 5 bases, with 10 bases between them. This CDR3 reads CATGGMETQYF. Written as DNA, the CDR3 is TGTGCCACGGGGGGTATGGAGACCCAGTACTTC.

This clone was counted once. The rearrangement links TRBV19 to TRBJ2-5; 9 bases map to TRBD2. This CDR3 is built from 13 residues. V gave up 6 bases and J gave up 3 bases; unmatched junction bases: 2. Germline loops: CDR1 LNHDA, CDR2 SQIVND (reference sequence). The CDR3 loop is CASRRLAEETQYF. Written as DNA, the CDR3 is TGTGCCAGTAGAAGACTAGCGGAAGAGACCCAGTACTTC.

This sequence joins TRBV18 and TRBJ2-7, with D maybe TRBD2 (6 bases). Germline values: CDR1 KGHSH, CDR2 LQKENI. This CDR3 has 15 residues. V shed 3 bases and J shed 2 bases, with 14 bases lying between them. The CDR3 sequence: CASSPRAGTTYEQYF. In DNA, the CDR3 is TGTGCCAGCTCACCGAGGGCGGGAACAACCTACGAGCAGTACTTC.

CDR3 sequence reads: CASSLYGVGETQYF. DNA of the CDR3: TGTGCCAGCAGCTTATATGGAGTGGGGGAGACCCAGTACTTC. The chain is built from TRBV13 and TRBJ2-5; D is unresolved. The V and J ends lost 2 bases and 5 bases respectively, with 12 bases between them. CDR3 length equals 14 residues. From germline, CDR1 is PRHDT and CDR2 FYEKMQ (reference sequence).

J is TRBJ1-1 and V is TRBV18; 10 bases are a match to TRBD1. The CDR3 loop spans 16 amino acids. Germline CDR1 is KGHSH and CDR2 is LQKENI. V lost 5 bases, J lost 0 bases, and 6 bases stayed unmatched. This CDR3 reads CASSTTGGLMNTEAFF. The CDR3 region has the DNA TGTGCCAGCTCAACGACAGGGGGCCTCATGAACACTGAAGCTTTCTTT. The full variable domain, completed using reference TRBV18 and TRBJ1-1, is NAGVMQNPRHLVRRRGQEARLRCSPMKGHSHVYWYRQLPEEGLKFMVYLQKENIIDESGMPKERFSAEFPKEGPSILRIQQVVRGDSAAYFCASSTTGGLMNTEAFFGQGTRLTVV.

The chain is built from TRBV7-9 and TRBJ2-3, with D tentatively TRBD1 (6 bases). The V end was cut by 5 bases, the J end by 7 bases, with 25 bases between. CDR3 size: 17 residues. The germline V gene has CDR1 SEHNR and CDR2 FQNEAQ (reference sequence). The CDR3 reads CASSLEDSSDWSNTQYF. CDR3 nucleotides: TGTGCCAGCAGCCTAGAGGACAGCAGTGATTGGTCGAATACGCAGTATTTT.

The rearrangement uses TRBV28 and TRBJ1-2; D not certain. CDR1 and CDR2 from the germline V gene are MDHEN and SYDVKM. The CDR3 has 14 residues. Trimming pared 2 bases from V and 6 bases from J, leaving 13 bases between. CDR3: CASSLIGPGHGYTF. CDR3 DNA: TGTGCCAGCAGTTTAATAGGGCCTGGGCATGGCTACACCTTC.

The chain couples TRBV29-1 to TRBJ2-7; 7 bases fit TRBD1. Trimming took 6 bases from V and 2 from J; bases not matched to a gene: 10. This CDR3 comprises 14 residues. Germline CDR1 SQVTM, CDR2 ANQGSEA. CDR3 region: CSVTTGQLAYEQYF. CDR3 bases: TGCAGCGTGACGACGGGACAGCTAGCCTACGAGCAGTACTTC.

With regard to this clone: The same CDR3 also results from other DNA sequences found in this sample. This chain links TRBV30 with TRBJ2-7; weak D call: TRBD1 (6 bases). This CDR3 comprises 15 residues. Germline values: CDR1 GTSNPN, CDR2 SVGIG (reference sequence). Trimming removed 2 bases from V and 4 bases from J, with 18 bases in between. The CDR3 protein is CAWSPTTQGRYEQYF. CDR3 sequence (DNA): TGTGCCTGGAGTCCGACAACACAGGGCAGGTACGAGCAGTACTTC.

The chain uses TRBV5-6 and TRBJ1-2, with 10 nucleotides matching TRBD1. J gave up 6 bases and V 2 bases, and 1 base lay outside the gene matches. Germline-derived CDR1 and CDR2 are SGHDT and YYEEEE. This CDR3 is 13 amino acids long. The CDR3 here is CASSFGTGDGYTF. CDR3 DNA sequence: TGTGCCAGCAGCTTCGGGACAGGGGATGGCTACACCTTC.

This chain uses TRBV7-9 with TRBJ1-1; no clear D gene. CDR3 size: 14 residues. The ends were cut back, 3 bases at V and 7 bases at J, with 15 bases in the middle. Germline V gene data show CDR1 as SEHNR and CDR2 as FQNEAQ (reference sequence). The CDR3 DNA reads TGTGCCAGCAGCTTCACGGTCGCGAAAAATGAAGCTTTCTTT. Translated, it gives CASSFTVAKNEAFF.

The chain recombines TRBV2 with TRBJ2-2; TRBD2 matches at 15 bases. The germline V gene encodes CDR1 SNHLY and CDR2 FYNNEI. CDR3 length equals 17 residues. V shed 7 bases and J 3 bases; nucleotides not matched to a gene: 6. CDR3 amino acids: CASKRTSGRVDTGELFF. The CDR3 coding sequence is TGTGCCAGCAAGCGGACTAGCGGGAGGGTCGACACCGGGGAGCTGTTTTTT.

The chain employs TRBV4-1 and TRBJ2-7; D uncertain. Germline CDR1 and CDR2: MGHRA and YSYEKL. CDR3 length: 13 residues. The V end lost 1 base, the J end lost 2 bases, and 6 bases lay between the germline ends. Written as DNA, the CDR3 is TGCGCCAGCAGCCAAGTAGGACCCTACGAGCAGTACTTC. It yields the protein CASSQVGPYEQYF.

The chain employs TRBV5-6 and TRBJ1-5, with D unresolved. The CDR3 has 14 amino acids. Germline V gives CDR1 SGHDT, CDR2 YYEEEE. V was pared by 1 base and J by 1 base, with 6 bases between. The CDR3 spells CASSLSESNQPQHF. In DNA form, the CDR3 reads TGTGCCAGCAGCTTGTCTGAGAGCAATCAGCCCCAGCATTTT.

V and J are TRBV5-5 and TRBJ2-3, with D hard to call. Germline-derived CDR1 and CDR2 are SGHKS and YYEKEE (reference sequence). The V gene lost 3 bases and the J gene lost 0 bases, with 20 bases spanning the gap. This CDR3 region has 18 residues. CDR3 sequence (DNA): TGTGCCAGCAGCTCCAAAGGGCGGCCCCGCCTTAGCACAGATACGCAGTATTTT. This sequence encodes CASSSKGRPRLSTDTQYF.

The chain has TRBV2 and TRBJ1-2; D is possibly TRBD1 (5 bases). V was cut by 6 bases and J by 8 bases, with 19 bases left in between. Germline V lookup: CDR1 SNHLY, CDR2 FYNNEI. The CDR3 runs 14 residues. CDR3 amino acids: CASRRGEGSGGYTF. The CDR3 DNA is TGTGCCAGCAGGCGAGGGGAAGGTTCGGGAGGCTACACCTTC.

The gene calls are TRBV6-6 and TRBJ1-4, with D maybe TRBD1 (5 bases). Trimming pared 4 bases from V and 8 bases from J, leaving 17 bases between. This CDR3 has 15 residues. Germline values: CDR1 MNHNY, CDR2 SVGAGI (reference sequence). CDR3 nucleotide sequence: TGTGCCAGCAGTTTACCGACAGCTCGAGGGGAAAAACTGTTTTTT. It is translated as CASSLPTARGEKLFF.

Concerning this clone itself: At one boundary the junction diverges from the germline segment, which might be a read error. The V and J genes are TRBV7-7 and TRBJ2-5; D not resolved. From germline, CDR1 is SSHAT and CDR2 FNYEAQ (reference sequence). The CDR3 extends over 14 amino acids. The CDR3 nucleotides read TGTGCTAGCAGCTTTCAGCCATTCAATGGGACCCAGTACTTC. Protein sequence: CASSFQPFNGTQYF.

This rearrangement joins TRBV28 to TRBJ1-5; the D gene is possibly TRBD1 (5 bases). V was clipped by 6 bases and J by 6 bases, with 21 bases between them. The CDR3 runs to 16 residues. The germline CDR1 and CDR2 sequences are MDHEN and SYDVKM. CDR3 region: CASSSPRGTRSQPQHF. The CDR3 DNA reads as TGTGCCAGCAGCTCCCCCCGGGGGACGAGGTCTCAGCCCCAGCATTTT.

In this sample, this clone turned up once. The chain links TRBV5-6 to TRBJ2-7; 9 bases are a match to TRBD2. The junction had 9 bases not matched to a gene; V was cut back by 3 bases and J by 2 bases. This CDR3 region has 16 residues. Germline V gene sequence: CDR1 SGHDT, CDR2 YYEEEE. CDR3 bases: TGTGCCAGCAGCTCCCCTCCTAGCGGGGTGGCCTACGAGCAGTACTTC. Translation: CASSSPPSGVAYEQYF.

The V call is TRBV13, the J call TRBJ2-7; 9 nucleotides align to TRBD1. V shed 1 base, J shed 4 bases, and the junction held 5 bases outside the gene matches. CDR3 length: 15 amino acids. Germline V CDR1 and CDR2: PRHDT, FYEKMQ (reference sequence). The CDR3 is CASSLDGTGKYEQYF. The CDR3 DNA sequence: TGTGCCAGCAGCTTAGACGGGACAGGGAAGTACGAGCAGTACTTC.

This chain joins TRBV20-1 and TRBJ2-7; D gene unclear. V lost 3 bases and J 2 bases, leaving 5 bases between the germline ends. Per the germline V gene, CDR1 is DFQATT and CDR2 is SNEGSKA (reference sequence). The CDR3 is made up of 11 amino acids. The CDR3 sequence: CSASDPYEQYF. The CDR3 nucleotides read TGCAGTGCTAGCGACCCCTACGAGCAGTACTTC.

This rearrangement joins TRBV27 to TRBJ2-2; D gene uncertain. Germline loops: CDR1 MNHEY, CDR2 SMNVEV (reference sequence). The germline V and J ends were trimmed by 6 bases and 6 bases, with 8 bases remaining between them. The CDR3 has 12 amino acids. In DNA, the CDR3 is TGTGCCAGCAGAGAATCTCCCGGGGAGCTGTTTTTT. Translation gives CASRESPGELFF.

The chain links TRBV2 to TRBJ2-7; 8 bases fit TRBD1. Germline V lookup: CDR1 SNHLY, CDR2 FYNNEI. The CDR3 runs to 15 residues. The trim removed 7 bases at V and 1 base at J, leaving 9 bases unmatched. The CDR3 DNA follows: TGTGCCAGCACCCCAAGGACAGGGTTGTCCTACGAGCAGTACTTC. It translates to CASTPRTGLSYEQYF.

The rearrangement uses TRBV25-1 and TRBJ1-6; D unclear. Germline loops: CDR1 MGHDK, CDR2 SYGVNS. V was shortened by 8 bases and J by 0 bases, with 5 bases between the two germline ends. CDR3 length equals 13 residues. CDR3 in DNA: TGTGCCAGCGAGGACTCCTATAATTCACCCCTCCACTTT. It yields the protein CASEDSYNSPLHF.